This T cell receptor (beta chain) was sequenced for a study of regulatory T cells in long-lasting Graves disease. Study overall: Over 5 years on antithyroid drugs plus positive TSH receptor antibodies marked Graves' disease as persistent.

As to time point: persistent/refractory GD, antithyroid drugs over 5 years with positive TRAb. RNA extracted from PBMCs served as the sequencing template. The CDR3 totals 16 residues. V was pared by 3 bases and J by 6 bases, with 17 bases between. Assembly of TCR beta libraries relied on iRepertoire HTBI primers together with Arm-PCR of CDR3 regions. TCRdb itself ran the multiplex PCR reads through MiXCR, one entry per CDR3 protein. The profile shows roughly 700,000 distinct CDR3 sequences, around 30% of them singletons. About this clonotype itself: Its target is unknown.

Study-wide results and limits: More public clonotypes were shared by persistent patients (2,741) than by new patients (about 970). Limited sample numbers may have lowered accuracy. Newly diagnosed disease favored TRBV20-1 and TRBJ2-1 over persistent disease.

The origin of this receptor is a female donor with Graves disease. This rearrangement joins TRBV12-3 or TRBV12-4 to TRBJ2-2, with D perhaps matching TRBD2 (5 bases). The specimen comprised peripheral blood mononuclear cells (PBMCs), sampled when the disease was refractory, from a patient treated with antithyroid drugs. The CDR3 DNA is TGTGCCAGCAGTTTCATAGCGAACCCTGAAGCCGGGGAGCTGTTTTTT. This codes for CASSFIANPEAGELFF.